The 28 T cell receptor beta chains in this list originate from one sample, sequenced in a study of cytomegalovirus exposure and HLA in healthy donors. PCR employed 60 Vbeta and 13 Jbeta primers. Produced via immunoSEQ multiplex PCR; TCRdb's table is partial and in-frame only. Among some 130,000 clones listed, approximately 80% were seen once. The sequenced sample was PBMCs. All receptors derive from a male donor in good health and CMV-seronegative.

The chain couples TRBV2 to TRBJ2-7; 10 bases fit TRBD1. J lost 7 bases, V lost 5 bases, and 8 bases had no gene match. Germline loops: CDR1 SNHLY, CDR2 FYNNEI. The CDR3 has 14 amino acids. The CDR3 nucleotides read TGTGCCAGCAGTTTAAGACAGGGGGCTAAGGAGCAGTACTTC. This gives the protein CASSLRQGAKEQYF. The entire variable domain, with the rest obtained from reference TRBV2 and TRBJ2-7, is as follows: EPEVTQTPSHQVTQMGQEVILRCVPISNHLYFYWYRQILGQKVEFLVSFYNNEISEKSEIFDDQFSVERPDGSNFTLKIRSTKLEDSAMYFCASSLRQGAKEQYFGPGTRLTVT.

The chain combines TRBV11-2 with TRBJ1-2; D perhaps matches TRBD1 (6 bases). Trimming took off 5 bases at V and 7 bases at J, with 17 bases between the two ends. The CDR3 sequence is 14 residues long. Germline V CDR1 and CDR2: SGHAT, FQNNGV. The CDR3 region has the DNA TGTGCCAGCAGCCGCGACGGGGGGGCGGGTGGCTACACCTTC. This gives the protein CASSRDGGAGGYTF.

In this sample, this clone turned up a few times. The gene calls are TRBV15 and TRBJ1-2; D perhaps matches TRBD1 (5 bases). The V and J ends lost 3 bases and 5 bases respectively, with 16 bases between them. The germline V gene encodes CDR1 LNHNV and CDR2 YYDKDF (reference sequence). The CDR3 is made up of 15 amino acids. Written as DNA, the CDR3 is TGTGCCACCAGCAGCAGACAGCGAAGTCTATATGGCTACACCTTC. This translates into CATSSRQRSLYGYTF.

The chain joins TRBV4-2 to TRBJ2-3; 8 bases map to TRBD2. With V trimmed by 0 bases and J by 3 bases, 8 bases remained unmatched. In germline, CDR1 is LGHNA, CDR2 YNFKEQ. The CDR3 totals 17 residues. The CDR3 region has the DNA TGTGCCAGCAGCCAAGAGGGCCGGGAGGGCGATACAGATACGCAGTATTTT. Protein sequence: CASSQEGREGDTDTQYF.

V and J are TRBV7-9 and TRBJ1-4, with D unresolved. The ends were cut back, 2 bases at V and 0 bases at J, with 7 bases in the middle. Germline values: CDR1 SEHNR, CDR2 FQNEAQ (reference sequence). The CDR3 is made up of 15 amino acids. Written as DNA, the CDR3 is TGTGCCAGCAGCTTACCCCGGGCAACTAATGAAAAACTGTTTTTT. Its protein product is CASSLPRATNEKLFF.

V is TRBV5-1 and J is TRBJ2-7; TRBD2 matches 13 bases. Trimming took 4 bases from V and 4 from J; bases not matched to a gene: 8. Germline CDR1 is SGHRS and CDR2 is YFSETQ. The CDR3 is 16 residues long. The CDR3 loop is CASSPGLAGWGYEQYF. CDR3 nucleotides: TGCGCCAGCAGCCCGGGACTAGCGGGGTGGGGGTACGAGCAGTACTTC.

The genes are TRBV6-4 and TRBJ1-1, with 7 bases matching TRBD1. The V segment lost 0 bases and the J segment 3 bases; nucleotides outside the gene matches: 4. The CDR3 loop spans 15 amino acids. Germline assignment: CDR1 MRHNA and CDR2 SNTAGT. As DNA, the CDR3 is TGTGCCAGCAGTGACTCCGGCAGGGGGGACACTGAAGCTTTCTTT. It translates to CASSDSGRGDTEAFF.

The chain links TRBV25-1 to TRBJ2-2; 8 bases map to TRBD1. This CDR3 comprises 16 residues. CDR1 and CDR2 from the germline V gene are MGHDK and SYGVNS. The V gene end was trimmed by 3 bases and the J gene end by 0 bases; junction bases not matched to a gene: 3. The CDR3 sequence is CASSDPDRANTGELFF. The CDR3 DNA sequence: TGTGCCAGCAGTGACCCGGACAGGGCGAACACCGGGGAGCTGTTTTTT.

The V gene is TRBV9, the J gene TRBJ2-2; 7 nucleotides line up with TRBD2. V shed 0 bases and J 6 bases; nucleotides not matched to a gene: 2. This CDR3 has 14 residues. Germline V CDR1 and CDR2: SGDLS, YYNGEE. In DNA form, the CDR3 reads TGTGCCAGCAGCGTAGGGGGGGGGTCCGGGGAGCTGTTTTTT. It specifies CASSVGGGSGELFF.

The chain is built from TRBV7-3 and TRBJ1-1, with D maybe TRBD1 (5 bases). There are 13 residues in the CDR3. Germline values: CDR1 SGHTA, CDR2 FQGTGA. V was shortened by 0 bases and J by 4 bases, with 6 bases between the two germline ends. CDR3 bases: TGTGCCAGCAGCTTAACCAGGGTCACTGAAGCTTTCTTT. Protein product: CASSLTRVTEAFF.

The chain is built from TRBV6-5 and TRBJ1-3; D not certain. Germline CDR1 MNHEY, CDR2 SVGAGI. This CDR3 region has 16 residues. Between the trimmed V and J ends, which lost 2 bases and 1 base, there was a span of 12 bases. DNA for the CDR3: TGTGCCAGCAGTTACGGCAGACACCCTTCTGGAAACACCATATATTTT. Translated, it gives CASSYGRHPSGNTIYF.

In its sample, this clone was seen a few times. This chain connects TRBV7-2 to TRBJ1-5; possible D gene TRBD1, 5 bases. The CDR3 loop spans 15 amino acids. V lost 3 bases to trimming and J lost 2 bases, with 11 bases between them. CDR1 SGHTA and CDR2 FQGNSA come from the germline V gene. DNA of the CDR3: TGTGCCAGCAGCTTTTCTGTACAGGGCAATCAGCCCCAGCATTTT. Amino acids: CASSFSVQGNQPQHF.

CDR3 nucleotides: TGTGCCAGCAGCTTTGCGGGGGCCTACGAGCAGTACTTC. Translation: CASSFAGAYEQYF. The V call is TRBV7-2, the J call TRBJ2-7, with 7 bases matching TRBD2. V was clipped by 3 bases and J by 2 bases; unmatched bases: 1. The CDR3 is 13 residues long. CDR1 is SGHTA, CDR2 FQGNSA, per germline.

Points on this clone: The junction departs from the called germline gene at one end, perhaps through a read error. The chain carries TRBV2 and TRBJ2-5; TRBD1 agrees at 7 bases. CDR3 length equals 17 residues. Germline CDR1 and CDR2: SNHLY and FYNNEI. CDR3 protein: CASSEKGGRENQEAQYF. CDR3 bases: TGTGCCAGCAGTGAAAAAGGGGGCAGGGAAAACCAAGAGGCCCAGTACTTC.

V is TRBV5-1 and J is TRBJ2-5; D is uncertain. The J call may be wrong; the DNA end is better matched by TRBJ2-7. The length of the CDR3 is 14 residues. Looked up from germline, CDR1 is SGHRS and CDR2 is YFSETQ. The chain's CDR3 is CASSFAPSSYEQYF. DNA for the CDR3: TGCGCCAGCAGCTTTGCCCCGTCCTCCTACGAGCAGTACTTC.

This chain links TRBV28 with TRBJ1-1; D perhaps matches TRBD1 (5 bases). Germline lookup yields CDR1 MDHEN and CDR2 SYDVKM. V was shortened by 2 bases and J by 4 bases, with 5 bases between the two germline ends. The CDR3 extends over 12 amino acids. CDR3 in amino acids: CASSLRGTEAFF. CDR3 bases: TGTGCCAGCAGTTTAAGGGGCACTGAAGCTTTCTTT.

The chain joins TRBV2 to TRBJ2-7, with D unresolved. The germline V gene has CDR1 SNHLY and CDR2 FYNNEI. The V and J ends lost 4 bases and 4 bases respectively, with 5 bases between them. The CDR3 is 11 amino acids. CDR3 amino acids: CASSGRYEQYF. The CDR3 nucleotides are TGTGCCAGCAGTGGCCGGTACGAGCAGTACTTC.

The chain uses TRBV6-1 and TRBJ2-3; maybe TRBD2 (6 bases). Germline V CDR1 and CDR2: MNHNS, SASEGT. The CDR3 is 14 residues long. Trimming removed 7 bases at V and 0 bases at J, with 11 bases between. CDR3 amino acids: CASTPSVSTDTQYF. The CDR3 coding sequence is TGTGCCAGCACTCCTAGCGTGAGCACAGATACGCAGTATTTT.

Details on this clone: At one end, the junction sequence differs from germline, possibly due to a read error. The rearrangement joins TRBV29-1 to TRBJ2-6; 9 bases match TRBD2. The germline V gene encodes CDR1 SQVTM and CDR2 ANQGSEA. The CDR3 has 16 residues. The CDR3 loop reads CSATLAGNSGANGLTF. For the CDR3, the DNA is TGCAGCGCAACCCTAGCGGGAAACTCTGGGGCCAACGGCCTGACTTTC.

The chain links TRBV6-1 to TRBJ1-2, with D uncertain. The CDR3 spans 16 residues. V shed 0 bases and J shed 4 bases, with 15 bases lying between them. CDR1 is MNHNS, CDR2 SASEGT, per germline. The chain's CDR3 is CASSEALLGQIYGYTF. DNA of the CDR3: TGTGCCAGCAGTGAAGCGCTTCTTGGGCAAATCTATGGCTACACCTTC.

The chain carries TRBV21-1 and TRBJ1-4; the D call TRBD1 from the table was never checked on the DNA. TRBV21-1 is deemed a pseudogene. The CDR3 is 16 amino acids. The CDR3 loop is CASTPRTGELKEKLFF. The CDR3 region has the DNA TGTGCCAGCACTCCGAGGACAGGGGAGTTGAAGGAAAAACTGTTTTTT.

CDR3 loop: CASREQGSGANVLTF. The CDR3 DNA is TGTGCCAGCAGGGAACAGGGCTCTGGGGCCAACGTCCTGACTTTC. The J gene is TRBJ2-6, the V gene TRBV6-1, with D possibly matching TRBD1 (6 bases). CDR1 is MNHNS, CDR2 SASEGT, per germline. Trimming cost V 6 bases and J 0 bases, with 9 bases left between them. This CDR3 has 15 amino acids.

The chain has TRBV9 and TRBJ2-7, with 7 nucleotides matching TRBD2. Germline CDR1 and CDR2: SGDLS and YYNGEE. This CDR3 is built from 15 residues. Germline trimming cut 3 bases from V and 6 bases from J; bases unmatched to any gene: 12. CDR3 nucleotide sequence: TGTGCCAGCAGCGATTCCGGGGGAGGGCCCTCCGAGCAGTACTTC. Its translation: CASSDSGGGPSEQYF.

This clone showed up just a few times. This sequence joins TRBV7-3 and TRBJ2-7, with 9 nucleotides matching TRBD2. The CDR3 is 15 residues long. CDR1 is SGHTA, CDR2 FQGTGA, per germline. After removal of 1 base from V and 2 bases from J, the junction contained 3 bases not matched to a gene. CDR3 region: CASSLKAGGTYEQYF. The CDR3 nucleotides are TGTGCCAGCAGCTTAAAAGCGGGGGGCACCTACGAGCAGTACTTC.

The V gene is TRBV6-1, the J gene TRBJ2-7, with 10 positions matching TRBD1. With V trimmed by 4 bases and J by 0 bases, 12 bases remained unmatched. This CDR3 has 18 amino acids. The germline CDR1 and CDR2 sequences are MNHNS and SASEGT. The CDR3 region has the DNA TGTGCCAGCAGTGGATCCGGGACAGGGGCCACCTCCTCCTACGAGCAGTACTTC. This translates into CASSGSGTGATSSYEQYF.

The rearrangement uses TRBV30 and TRBJ2-7; TRBD2 matches at 9 bases. In germline, CDR1 is GTSNPN, CDR2 SVGIG (reference sequence). V trimming: 5 bases; J trimming: 3 bases; junction bases outside the gene matches: 5. The CDR3 contains 13 residues. DNA for the CDR3: TGTGCCTGGGGGCGGGAGGGCCTCTACGAGCAGTACTTC. It is translated as CAWGREGLYEQYF.

The J gene is TRBJ2-6, the V gene TRBV6-1, with D maybe TRBD2 (6 bases). The length of the CDR3 is 18 residues. Germline loops: CDR1 MNHNS, CDR2 SASEGT. V was cut by 3 bases and J by 5 bases, with 20 bases left in between. CDR3 sequence: CASSDPGLSSPRANVLTF. The CDR3 DNA reads TGTGCCAGCAGTGACCCGGGACTTTCCAGCCCTCGGGCCAACGTCCTGACTTTC.

In this sample, this clone turned up a few times. A read error may account for a junction end that differs from germline. The genes are TRBV7-9 and TRBJ2-1; 9 bases fit TRBD2. Germline CDR1 SEHNR, CDR2 FQNEAQ (reference sequence). The CDR3 runs 15 residues. CDR3 amino acids: CSSNLRGTSSHEQFF. CDR3 bases: TGTTCCAGCAACCTCAGAGGGACTAGCAGCCATGAGCAGTTCTTC.